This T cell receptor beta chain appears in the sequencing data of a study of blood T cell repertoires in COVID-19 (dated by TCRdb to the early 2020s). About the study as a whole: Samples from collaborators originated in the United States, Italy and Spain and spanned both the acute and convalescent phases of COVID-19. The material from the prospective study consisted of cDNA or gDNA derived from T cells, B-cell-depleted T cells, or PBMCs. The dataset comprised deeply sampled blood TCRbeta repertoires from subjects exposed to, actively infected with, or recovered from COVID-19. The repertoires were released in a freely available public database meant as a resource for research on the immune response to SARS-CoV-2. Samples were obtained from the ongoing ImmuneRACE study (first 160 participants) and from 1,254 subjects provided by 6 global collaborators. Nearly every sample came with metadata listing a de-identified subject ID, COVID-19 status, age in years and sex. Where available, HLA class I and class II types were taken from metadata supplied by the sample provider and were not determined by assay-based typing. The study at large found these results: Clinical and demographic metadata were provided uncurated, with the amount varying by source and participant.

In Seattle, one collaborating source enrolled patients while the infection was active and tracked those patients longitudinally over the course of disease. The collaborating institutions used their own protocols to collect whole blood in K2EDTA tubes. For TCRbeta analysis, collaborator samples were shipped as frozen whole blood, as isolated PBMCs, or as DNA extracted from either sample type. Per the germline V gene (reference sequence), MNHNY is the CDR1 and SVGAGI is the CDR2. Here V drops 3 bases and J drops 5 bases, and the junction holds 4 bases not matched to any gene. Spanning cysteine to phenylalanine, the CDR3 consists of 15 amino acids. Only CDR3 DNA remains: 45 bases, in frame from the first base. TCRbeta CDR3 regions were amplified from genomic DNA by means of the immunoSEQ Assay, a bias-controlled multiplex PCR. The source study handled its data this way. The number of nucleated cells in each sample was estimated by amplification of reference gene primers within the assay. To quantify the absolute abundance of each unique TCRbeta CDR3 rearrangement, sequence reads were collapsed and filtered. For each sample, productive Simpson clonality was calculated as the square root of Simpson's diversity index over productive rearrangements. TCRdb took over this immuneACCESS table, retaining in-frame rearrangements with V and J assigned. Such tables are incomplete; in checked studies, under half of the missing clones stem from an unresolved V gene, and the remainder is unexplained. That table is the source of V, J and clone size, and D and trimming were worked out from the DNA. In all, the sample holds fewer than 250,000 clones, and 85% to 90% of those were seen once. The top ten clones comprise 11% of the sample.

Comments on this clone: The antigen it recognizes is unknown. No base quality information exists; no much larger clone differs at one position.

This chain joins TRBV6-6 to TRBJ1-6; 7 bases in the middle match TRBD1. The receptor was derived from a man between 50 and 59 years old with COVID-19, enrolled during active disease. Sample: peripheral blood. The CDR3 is CASSYRQGDNSPLHF. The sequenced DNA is TGTGCCAGCAGTTATAGGCAGGGGGATAATTCACCCCTCCACTTT.